Below, 11 T cell receptor beta chains from the same sample are listed, as sequenced in a study of T cell repertoires in cytomegalovirus infection. TCRdb passed the reads through MiXCR, listing each CDR3 protein once. The data contain a few hundred thousand distinct CDR3 sequences, approximately 9.1% of them singletons. Sequencing was carried out using PBMCs. These receptors all come from a human donor in good health (CMV status not recorded). Some clones in this sample may be carry-over from other donors' samples.

This chain uses TRBV6-6 with TRBJ1-1, with D unresolved. The germline V and J ends were trimmed by 7 bases and 1 base, with 7 bases remaining between them. Per the germline V gene, CDR1 is MNHNY and CDR2 is SVGAGI (reference sequence). The CDR3 totals 12 residues. CDR3 DNA sequence: TGTGCCAGCAAGCGGGGGAACACTGAAGCTTTCTTT. As protein: CASKRGNTEAFF.

Regarding this clonotype: A single base separates this from a much larger clone, so it may be a read error. The gene calls are TRBV19 and TRBJ1-4; 7 bases line up with TRBD1. The CDR3 runs 15 residues. Germline CDR1 and CDR2: LNHDA and SQIVND (reference sequence). V trimming: 6 bases; J trimming: 5 bases; junction bases outside the gene matches: 9. The CDR3 is CASSKSGQRNEKLFF. CDR3 bases: TGTGCCAGTAGCAAATCGGGACAGAGAAATGAAAAACTGTTTTTT.

This clonotype came up many times. The V gene is TRBV19, the J gene TRBJ2-7; 9 bases are shared with TRBD1. The CDR3 has 15 amino acids. Germline V gene lookup returns CDR1 LNHDA and CDR2 SQIVND (reference sequence). V dropped 6 bases and J dropped 1; count of bases not matched to a gene: 7. As DNA, the CDR3 is TGTGCCAGTAGCATCGGGACAGGGCCTTCCTACGAGCAGTACTTC. This sequence encodes CASSIGTGPSYEQYF. The entire variable domain, with the rest obtained from reference TRBV19 and TRBJ2-7, is as follows: DGGITQSPKYLFRKEGQNVTLSCEQNLNHDAMYWYRQDPGQGLRLIYYSQIVNDFQKGDIAEGYSVSREKKESFPLTVTSAQKNPTAFYLCASSIGTGPSYEQYFGPGTRLTVT.

This clonotype was seen many times. This chain uses TRBV5-5 with TRBJ2-4, with 9 positions matching TRBD1. Trimming cost V 4 bases and J 8 bases; bases outside gene matches: 7. Germline V gene sequence: CDR1 SGHKS, CDR2 YYEKEE (reference sequence). There are 14 residues in the CDR3. CDR3: CASSTGQGLDIQYF. The CDR3 DNA follows: TGTGCCAGCAGCACCGGACAGGGGCTGGACATTCAGTACTTC.

This clonotype has at least ten counts. V and J are TRBV7-2 and TRBJ2-5, with TRBD1 as a possible D gene (6 bases). The CDR3 sequence is 16 residues long. The germline CDR1 and CDR2 sequences are SGHTA and FQGNSA. Trimming removed 4 bases from V and 2 bases from J, with 17 bases in between. CDR3 protein: CASSSTGQPRQETQYF. In DNA, the CDR3 is TGTGCCAGCAGCTCCACAGGACAGCCTCGACAAGAGACCCAGTACTTC. The full variable domain, with the rest looked up from reference TRBV7-2 and TRBJ2-5, is GAGVSQSPSNKVTEKGKDVELRCDPISGHTALYWYRQSLGQGLEFLIYFQGNSAPDKSGLPSDRFSAERTGGSVSTLTIQRTQQEDSAVYLCASSSTGQPRQETQYFGPGTRLLVL.

This clonotype was seen at least ten times. This chain joins TRBV18 and TRBJ1-2; D is possibly TRBD1 (6 bases). The germline CDR1 and CDR2 sequences are KGHSH and LQKENI. The CDR3 length is 15 residues. Trimming cost V 3 bases and J 0 bases, with 11 bases left between them. For the CDR3, the DNA is TGTGCCAGCTCACCTTCCGGACAGTCTAACTATGGCTACACCTTC. Encoded protein: CASSPSGQSNYGYTF. The full variable domain, completed using reference TRBV18 and TRBJ1-2, is NAGVMQNPRHLVRRRGQEARLRCSPMKGHSHVYWYRQLPEEGLKFMVYLQKENIIDESGMPKERFSAEFPKEGPSILRIQQVVRGDSAAYFCASSPSGQSNYGYTFGSGTRLTVV.

This clonotype appeared many times. The chain is built from TRBV6-6 and TRBJ1-2, with unresolved D. The CDR3 extends over 13 amino acids. Germline CDR1 is MNHNY and CDR2 is SVGAGI (reference sequence). V was pared by 7 bases and J by 0 bases, with 9 bases between. As DNA, the CDR3 is TGTGCCAGCACTAACGTTCCTAACTATGGCTACACCTTC. The encoded protein is CASTNVPNYGYTF.

V usage is TRBV12-3 or TRBV12-4 and J usage is TRBJ1-1, with a possible D match to TRBD1 (5 bases). This CDR3 is built from 11 residues. The ends were cut back, 5 bases at V and 7 bases at J, with 8 bases in the middle. As DNA, the CDR3 is TGTGCCAGCAGTCTGACAGTTGAAGCTTTCTTT. The encoded protein is CASSLTVEAFF.

The table lists this clonotype with many counts. This sequence joins TRBV7-8 and TRBJ2-1; TRBD1 matches at 7 bases. Germline-derived CDR1 and CDR2 are SGHVS and FQNEAQ. The trim removed 3 bases at V and 10 bases at J, leaving 9 bases unmatched. This CDR3 contains 14 residues. The CDR3 bases are TGTGCCAGCAGCTTCACAGGGGCGACCGGGGAGCAGTTCTTC. This codes for CASSFTGATGEQFF. Full variable domain (outside the CDR3, taken from reference TRBV7-8 and TRBJ2-1): GAGVSQSPRYKVAKRGQDVALRCDPISGHVSLFWYQQALGQGPEFLTYFQNEAQLDKSGLPSDRFFAERPEGSVSTLKIQRTQQEDSAVYLCASSFTGATGEQFFGPGTRLTVL.

This clonotype was counted ten times or more. As DNA, the CDR3 is TGTGCCAGCAGCTCTGAGGGCTTCTCCTACGAGCAGTACGTC. Protein: CASSSEGFSYEQYV. The chain joins TRBV7-2 to TRBJ2-7; D perhaps matches TRBD2 (5 bases). Trimming took 4 bases from V and 0 from J, leaving 10 bases between them. This CDR3 is built from 14 residues. CDR1 and CDR2 from the germline V gene are SGHTA and FQGNSA.

This chain uses TRBV28 with TRBJ1-4; D is perhaps TRBD1 (6 bases). V was clipped by 8 bases and J by 8 bases, with 12 bases between them. The CDR3 covers 12 residues. The germline CDR1 and CDR2 sequences are MDHEN and SYDVKM. The CDR3 nucleotides read TGTGCCAGCCGGGGGCTCAGGGAAAAACTGTTTTTT. It specifies CASRGLREKLFF.